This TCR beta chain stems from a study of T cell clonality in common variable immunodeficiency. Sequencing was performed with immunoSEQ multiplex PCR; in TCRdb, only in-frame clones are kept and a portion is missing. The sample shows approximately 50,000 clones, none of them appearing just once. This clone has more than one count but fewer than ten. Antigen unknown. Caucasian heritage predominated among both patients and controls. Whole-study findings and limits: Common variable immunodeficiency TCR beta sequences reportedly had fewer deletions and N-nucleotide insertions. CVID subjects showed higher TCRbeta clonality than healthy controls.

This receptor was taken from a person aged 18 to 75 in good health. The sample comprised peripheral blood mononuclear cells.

CDR3 DNA, as far as it was read: TGCGCCAGCAGCATGTGGCAGGGAGGTGACGAG. This gives the protein CASSMWQGGDE. The CDR3 reads in full as CASSMWQGGDEQYF. The chain recombines TRBV10-1 with TRBJ2-7; possible D gene TRBD2, 6 bases. The read ends 3 residues early relative to the CDR3; the germline J gene fills the gap. Germline V gene sequence: CDR1 WNHNN, CDR2 SYGVQD (reference sequence). The CDR3 sequence is 14 residues long. The germline V and J ends were trimmed by 6 bases and 5 bases, with 17 bases remaining between them.